The clone carrying this T cell receptor beta chain was observed a handful of times. Its antigen is unknown. The data originate from a study of T cell repertoires in cytomegalovirus infection. TCRdb re-derived calls from the reads in MiXCR, one entry per CDR3 protein. The table has around 900,000 distinct CDR3 sequences, roughly 30% seen once. The starting material was cultured CD8+ T cells from PBMCs, obtained from culture after CMV antigen stimulation. The receptor's source is a human donor in good health (CMV status not recorded). Some clones in this sample may be carry-over from other donors' samples.

Written as DNA, the CDR3 is TGTGCTAGTGGCCAATTCCGGGACGCTTTCAATGAGCAGTTCTTC. As protein: CASGQFRDAFNEQFF. The chain carries TRBV12-5 and TRBJ2-1, with D perhaps TRBD1 or TRBD2 (5 bases each). Deletions cut 6 bases from V and 6 bases from J, with 18 bases between. The CDR3 spans 15 residues. The V gene's germline CDR1 is LGHNT and CDR2 FRNRAP.